Following are 26 T cell receptor beta chains from one sample sequenced in a study of identical twins. TCRdb re-called the 5' RACE reads with MiXCR, one entry per CDR3 protein. Here the sample spans around 230,000 distinct CDR3 sequences, 5.5% to 7.5% being singletons. These same data were also listed under a study on T cells expressing NK-cell markers.

Input material: CD8+ T cells sorted from blood. The receptors here all came from a young woman in good health.

This clonotype was counted between two and nine times. V usage is TRBV7-2 and J usage is TRBJ2-5; the match to TRBD2 covers 11 bases. The trim removed 5 bases at V and 2 bases at J, leaving 10 bases unmatched. The CDR3 loop spans 17 amino acids. The germline CDR1 and CDR2 sequences are SGHTA and FQGNSA. The CDR3: CASSRLLAGAIQETQYF. In nucleotides, the CDR3 is TGTGCCAGCAGCCGCCTACTAGCGGGAGCGATACAAGAGACCCAGTACTTC.

The table lists this clonotype with many counts. The genes are TRBV20-1 and TRBJ2-7; no clear D. Germline V gene data show CDR1 as DFQATT and CDR2 as SNEGSKA (reference sequence). There are 12 residues in the CDR3. Trimming shortened V by 6 bases and J by 4 bases, and 13 bases separated the two germline ends. This CDR3 reads CSAEATSYEQYF. CDR3 DNA: TGCAGTGCCGAGGCTACCTCGTACGAGCAGTACTTC.

This chain links TRBV5-1 with TRBJ1-1, with unresolved D. Trimming removed 2 bases from V and 0 bases from J, with 8 bases in between. Germline V lookup: CDR1 SGHRS, CDR2 YFSETQ. This CDR3 is 14 amino acids long. In DNA, the CDR3 is TGCGCCAGCAGCTTACTCCATATGAACACTGAAGCTTTCTTT. As protein: CASSLLHMNTEAFF.

The chain joins TRBV9 to TRBJ1-4; 9 bases match TRBD1. V was pared by 3 bases and J by 8 bases, with 2 bases of the junction left unmatched. Germline lookup yields CDR1 SGDLS and CDR2 YYNGEE. The CDR3 consists of 13 residues. The CDR3 coding sequence is TGTGCCAGCAGCGGGACAGGGGACGAAAAACTGTTTTTT. It is translated as CASSGTGDEKLFF. The entire variable domain, with the rest obtained from reference TRBV9 and TRBJ1-4, is as follows: DSGVTQTPKHLITATGQRVTLRCSPRSGDLSVYWYQQSLDQGLQFLIQYYNGEERAKGNILERFSAQQFPDLHSELNLSSLELGDSALYFCASSGTGDEKLFFGSGTQLSVL.

This clonotype was detected ten times or more. The gene calls are TRBV7-2 and TRBJ2-1; 8 bases match TRBD2. This CDR3 has 14 residues. CDR1 and CDR2 from the germline V gene are SGHTA and FQGNSA. After removal of 5 bases from V and 8 bases from J, the junction contained 8 bases not matched to a gene. CDR3 loop: CASSPTSGRDEQFF. CDR3 DNA sequence: TGTGCCAGCAGCCCCACTAGCGGTAGGGATGAGCAGTTCTTC. The whole variable domain, remainder taken from reference TRBV7-2 and TRBJ2-1, is GAGVSQSPSNKVTEKGKDVELRCDPISGHTALYWYRQSLGQGLEFLIYFQGNSAPDKSGLPSDRFSAERTGGSVSTLTIQRTQQEDSAVYLCASSPTSGRDEQFFGPGTRLTVL.

This clonotype showed up just a few times. This chain connects TRBV7-2 to TRBJ1-2, with TRBD1 matching 7 bases. This CDR3 has 14 residues. Germline V gene sequence: CDR1 SGHTA, CDR2 FQGNSA. V dropped 3 bases and J dropped 8; count of bases not matched to a gene: 9. For the CDR3, the DNA is TGTGCCAGCAGCTTTGAGTTTACAGGGGAAGGCTACACCTTC. This translates into CASSFEFTGEGYTF.

The chain has TRBV4-2 and TRBJ2-3, with D possibly being TRBD2 (6 bases). This CDR3 has 20 amino acids. Germline-derived CDR1 and CDR2 are LGHNA and YNFKEQ. V lost 4 bases and J lost 0, with 26 bases in between. The CDR3 reads CASSRTGGVADIGSTDTQYF. CDR3 nucleotides: TGTGCCAGCAGCCGCACCGGCGGGGTAGCGGATATCGGGAGCACAGATACGCAGTATTTT.

This clonotype has a count of ten or more. This chain links TRBV27 with TRBJ2-2; the D gene is possibly TRBD1 (5 bases). Germline CDR1 is MNHEY and CDR2 is SMNVEV (reference sequence). Trimming removed 1 base from V and 2 bases from J, with 8 bases in between. The CDR3 is 15 residues long. This chain's CDR3 is CASSLFQGNTGELFF. The DNA of the CDR3 is TGTGCCAGCAGTTTATTTCAGGGAAACACCGGGGAGCTGTTTTTT.

This clonotype occurred many times. The rearrangement joins TRBV29-1 to TRBJ2-3; D uncertain. Trimming took off 0 bases at V and 4 bases at J, with 11 bases between the two ends. The CDR3 consists of 14 residues. Germline V gene data show CDR1 as SQVTM and CDR2 as ANQGSEA. The CDR3 protein is CSVEDRWVADTQYF. The CDR3 nucleotides are TGCAGCGTTGAAGATAGGTGGGTGGCAGATACGCAGTATTTT.

The sample holds a few counts of this clonotype. J is TRBJ2-1 and V is TRBV10-3; 11 bases align to TRBD2. The V gene end was trimmed by 6 bases and the J gene end by 8 bases; junction bases not matched to a gene: 6. The CDR3 runs 14 residues. CDR1 and CDR2 from the germline V gene are ENHRY and SYGVKD. CDR3 sequence: CAIRGTSGVDEQFF. As DNA, the CDR3 is TGTGCCATCAGGGGGACTAGCGGCGTCGATGAGCAGTTCTTC.

This clonotype has just a few counts. The J gene is TRBJ1-2, the V gene TRBV7-9; possibly TRBD1 for D (5 bases). In germline, CDR1 is SEHNR, CDR2 FQNEAQ (reference sequence). Trimming shortened V by 5 bases and J by 3 bases, and 16 bases separated the two germline ends. The CDR3 contains 15 residues. CDR3 sequence (DNA): TGTGCCAGCAGCCTAGGGGAGGACGGAGACTATGGCTACACCTTC. Encoded protein: CASSLGEDGDYGYTF.

The rearrangement uses TRBV6-5 and TRBJ2-1, with D maybe TRBD2 (5 bases). Germline-derived CDR1 and CDR2 are MNHEY and SVGAGI. The CDR3 has 16 amino acids. Deletions cut 0 bases from V and 2 bases from J, with 11 bases between. The CDR3 nucleotides are TGTGCCAGCAGTTACTCGGGAGTCCCGACCTACAATGAGCAGTTCTTC. It specifies CASSYSGVPTYNEQFF.

This clonotype was detected many times. V is TRBV11-2 and J is TRBJ2-1; D remains ambiguous. Trimming shortened V by 1 base and J by 6 bases, and 10 bases separated the two germline ends. The CDR3 spans 14 residues. From germline, CDR1 is SGHAT and CDR2 FQNNGV. The CDR3 here is CASSLVGTPNEQFF. The CDR3 DNA follows: TGTGCCAGCAGCTTAGTTGGAACTCCCAATGAGCAGTTCTTC. Combining the CDR3 with reference TRBV11-2 and TRBJ2-1 gives the whole variable domain EAGVAQSPRYKIIEKRQSVAFWCNPISGHATLYWYQQILGQGPKLLIQFQNNGVVDDSQLPKDRFSAERLKGVDSTLKIQPAKLEDSAVYLCASSLVGTPNEQFFGPGTRLTVL.

This clonotype came up a few times. The chain has TRBV6-6 and TRBJ2-5; D call uncertain. The CDR3 loop spans 13 amino acids. From germline, CDR1 is MNHNY and CDR2 SVGAGI (reference sequence). Trimming cost V 6 bases and J 2 bases, with 10 bases left between them. Here the CDR3 DNA reads TGTGCCAGCAGACTTGACCTGCAAGAGACCCAGTACTTC. As protein: CASRLDLQETQYF.

At least ten counts were recorded for this clonotype. CDR3: CASSHGIRWETQYF. The CDR3 nucleotides are TGTGCCAGCAGCCACGGGATAAGGTGGGAGACCCAGTACTTC. V usage is TRBV12-3 or TRBV12-4 and J usage is TRBJ2-5, with TRBD2 as a possible D gene (5 bases). V was cut by 6 bases and J by 5 bases, with 16 bases left in between. The CDR3 runs 14 residues.

The gene calls are TRBV6-2 or TRBV6-3 and TRBJ2-2; D perhaps matches TRBD1 (6 bases). V lost 0 bases, J lost 0 bases, and 11 bases lay in between. Germline V gene lookup returns CDR1 MNHEY and CDR2 SVGEGT. The CDR3 spans 17 residues. CDR3 coding DNA: TGTGCCAGCAGTTACTCGAGGAGGACAGCGAACACCGGGGAGCTGTTTTTT. Amino acid sequence: CASSYSRRTANTGELFF.

This sequence joins TRBV15 and TRBJ2-5; D not resolved. Germline assignment: CDR1 LNHNV and CDR2 YYDKDF (reference sequence). This CDR3 has 12 amino acids. Deletions cut 0 bases from V and 7 bases from J, with 6 bases between. The CDR3 DNA follows: TGTGCCACCAGCAGAGACCAGCCGACCCAGTACTTC. Translating gives CATSRDQPTQYF.

This clonotype was recorded many times. The gene calls are TRBV29-1 and TRBJ2-1, with D possibly called TRBD1 or TRBD2 (5 bases each). Germline values: CDR1 SQVTM, CDR2 ANQGSEA. There are 16 residues in the CDR3. V lost 4 bases, J lost 9 bases, and 25 bases lay in between. CDR3 nucleotides: TGCAGCGTTGTAGGTCGGAGCCTAATGGGGCGGGCTGAGCAGTTCTTC. This translates into CSVVGRSLMGRAEQFF.

This clonotype came up a few times. J is TRBJ2-1 and V is TRBV7-2; D might be TRBD1 (5 bases). The CDR3 covers 17 residues. Trimming took off 1 base at V and 5 bases at J, with 18 bases between the two ends. Germline V lookup: CDR1 SGHTA, CDR2 FQGNSA. CDR3 amino acids: CASSLVPPRTYDNEQFF. The CDR3 nucleotides are TGTGCCAGCAGCTTAGTACCCCCAAGGACATATGACAATGAGCAGTTCTTC.

The chain combines TRBV30 with TRBJ2-1; possibly TRBD2 for D (6 bases). The germline V gene has CDR1 GTSNPN and CDR2 SVGIG (reference sequence). This CDR3 is 12 amino acids long. Trimming took 2 bases from V and 10 from J, leaving 12 bases between them. The CDR3 spells CAWSRLDREQFF. In nucleotides, the CDR3 is TGTGCCTGGAGTCGACTAGATCGAGAGCAGTTCTTC.

This clonotype appeared many times. V usage is TRBV7-9 and J usage is TRBJ2-7; 8 nucleotides agree with TRBD2. The V segment lost 5 bases and the J segment 3 bases; nucleotides outside the gene matches: 6. This CDR3 is 14 amino acids long. The germline V gene encodes CDR1 SEHNR and CDR2 FQNEAQ (reference sequence). The CDR3 DNA follows: TGTGCCAGCAGCCAGGGACTAGTCGACTACGAGCAGTACTTC. The encoded protein is CASSQGLVDYEQYF.

There are many counts of this clonotype. This chain uses TRBV10-2 with TRBJ2-1; D gene unclear. Trimming took off 8 bases at V and 9 bases at J, with 14 bases between the two ends. The CDR3 has 12 residues. Looked up from germline, CDR1 is WSHSY and CDR2 is SAAADI. CDR3 sequence (DNA): TGCGCCAGCCCCCCATCTTCGGTTGAGCAGTTCTTC. Protein sequence: CASPPSSVEQFF.

This CDR3 reads CASTLGSGRAPGYEQYF. CDR3 in DNA: TGTGCCAGCACCCTAGGGAGTGGGAGGGCCCCCGGCTACGAGCAGTACTTC. This chain links TRBV7-9 with TRBJ2-7, with 7 positions matching TRBD2. The V and J ends lost 7 bases and 3 bases, in that order; junction bases with no gene match: 18. The CDR3 contains 17 residues. Germline CDR1 is SEHNR and CDR2 is FQNEAQ (reference sequence).

Only a few counts were recorded for this clonotype. V and J are TRBV6-5 and TRBJ2-7; TRBD1 matches 10 bases. Germline-derived CDR1 and CDR2 are MNHEY and SVGAGI. CDR3 length: 15 residues. The V and J ends lost 1 base and 4 bases, in that order; junction bases with no gene match: 4. The chain's CDR3 is CASSYFAGQGYEQYF. The DNA of the CDR3 is TGTGCCAGCAGTTACTTTGCGGGACAGGGGTACGAGCAGTACTTC.

This clonotype showed up many times. The V and J genes are TRBV7-9 and TRBJ2-7, with TRBD1 identical over 10 bases. The CDR3 contains 14 residues. Looked up from germline, CDR1 is SEHNR and CDR2 is FQNEAQ (reference sequence). The junction had 7 bases not matched to a gene; V was cut back by 5 bases and J by 6 bases. As DNA, the CDR3 is TGTGCCAGCAGCCCAAGACAGGGGGCAAGCGAGCAGTACTTC. Its protein is CASSPRQGASEQYF.

This clonotype was seen only a few times. The chain employs TRBV9 and TRBJ2-1; D not resolved. V was clipped by 3 bases and J by 7 bases, with 11 bases between them. The CDR3 is 13 residues long. The germline CDR1 and CDR2 sequences are SGDLS and YYNGEE. This chain's CDR3 is CASSAGAGNEQFF. The CDR3, as DNA: TGTGCCAGCAGCGCAGGAGCCGGGAATGAGCAGTTCTTC.